The clone carrying this TCR beta chain was counted once. The antigen is unknown. This specimen comes from a study of long-term antiretroviral therapy in people with HIV. Study-wide background: Some samples came about a decade before the 2015 immediate-ART recommendation, and these were the earliest.

Survey level was the resolution at which the v3.0 immunoSEQ assay ran. A target of about 40,000-55,000 T-cell genomes per sample was set for sequencing. Repertoires were generated with immunoSEQ multiplex PCR, while TCRdb's copy carries only in-frame clones and drops some. The sample includes about 14,000 clones, more than 65% of them seen just once. The CDR3 is 16 amino acids. The V gene end was trimmed by 1 base and the J gene end by 2 bases; junction bases not matched to a gene: 7. Per germline, CDR1 SEHNR and CDR2 FQNEAQ (reference sequence). General observations from the study: Post-treatment diversity went higher with ART but stayed below transplant donor controls. Dominance of pre-ART expanded clones persisted, fluctuating and often declining after ART.

The specimen comprised unsorted PBMCs, sampled 0.4 years after starting antiretroviral therapy. The J gene is TRBJ1-2, the V gene TRBV7-9; TRBD1 aligns across 7 bases. The TCR comes from a man aged 25 to 40 with HIV. CDR3 sequence reads: CASSLGGQGENYGYTF. The CDR3 nucleotides read TGTGCCAGCAGCTTAGGAGGGCAGGGGGAGAACTATGGCTACACCTTC.